Included here is one TCR beta chain sequence, with context. Antigen specificity is unknown. V was cut by 3 bases and J by 1 base, with 10 bases left in between. The length of the CDR3 is 15 residues. The germline V gene encodes CDR1 KGHSH and CDR2 LQKENI. With 60 Vbeta and 13 Jbeta primers, the PCR was carried out. The table came from immunoSEQ multiplex PCR; TCRdb's copy has only in-frame clones and leaves some out. This sample has 150,000 to 200,000 clones; approximately 71% occur once, and the top ten carry roughly 8.2%. These data come from a study of cytomegalovirus exposure and HLA in healthy donors. Study findings and constraints: Among the CMV-associated chains, a few were confirmed in vitro as specific for CMV antigens.

The sequence was collected from a woman aged 40 to 50 in good health and CMV-seropositive. Sequencing input: PBMCs. This chain uses TRBV18 with TRBJ2-1; D call uncertain. As DNA, the CDR3 is TGTGCCAGCTCACCTTCTAGTACATCCTACAATGAGCAGTTCTTC. It translates to CASSPSSTSYNEQFF.